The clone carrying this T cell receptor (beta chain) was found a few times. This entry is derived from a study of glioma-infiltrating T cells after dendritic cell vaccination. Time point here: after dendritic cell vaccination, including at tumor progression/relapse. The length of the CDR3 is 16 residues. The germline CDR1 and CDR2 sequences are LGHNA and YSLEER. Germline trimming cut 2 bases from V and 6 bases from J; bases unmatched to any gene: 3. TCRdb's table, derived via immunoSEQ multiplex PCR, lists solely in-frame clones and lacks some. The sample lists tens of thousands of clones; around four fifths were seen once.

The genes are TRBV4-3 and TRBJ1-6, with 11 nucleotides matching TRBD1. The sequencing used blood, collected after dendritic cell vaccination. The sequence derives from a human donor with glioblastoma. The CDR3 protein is CASSQSGTGGNSPLHF. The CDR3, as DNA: TGCGCCAGCAGCCAAAGCGGGACAGGGGGTAATTCACCCCTCCACTTT.